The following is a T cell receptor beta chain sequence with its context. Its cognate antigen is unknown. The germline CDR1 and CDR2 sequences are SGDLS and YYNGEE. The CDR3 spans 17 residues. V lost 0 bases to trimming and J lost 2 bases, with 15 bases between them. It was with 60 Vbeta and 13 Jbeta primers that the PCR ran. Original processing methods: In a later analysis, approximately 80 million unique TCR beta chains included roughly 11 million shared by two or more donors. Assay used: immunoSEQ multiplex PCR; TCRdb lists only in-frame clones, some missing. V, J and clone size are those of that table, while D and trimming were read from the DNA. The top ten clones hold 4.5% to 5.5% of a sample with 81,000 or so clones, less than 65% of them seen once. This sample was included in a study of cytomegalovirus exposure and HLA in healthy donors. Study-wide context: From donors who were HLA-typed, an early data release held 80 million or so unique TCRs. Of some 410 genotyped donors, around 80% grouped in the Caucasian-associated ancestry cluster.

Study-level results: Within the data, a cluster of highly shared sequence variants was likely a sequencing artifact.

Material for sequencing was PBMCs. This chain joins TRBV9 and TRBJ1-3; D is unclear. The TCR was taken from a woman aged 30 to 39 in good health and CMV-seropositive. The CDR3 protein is CASSVGSSGITGNTIYF. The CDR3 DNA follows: TGTGCCAGCAGCGTAGGTAGCAGCGGAATTACTGGAAACACCATATATTTT.